One sample yielded the 3 T cell receptor beta chains listed below, sequenced in a study of T cell changes during pregnancy in multiple sclerosis. Generated by immunoSEQ multiplex PCR, the TCRdb table keeps only in-frame clones and is missing some. The table lists around 40,000 clones, approximately 90% of them singletons. Sequencing used CD4+ T cells from peripheral blood mononuclear cells, obtained before pregnancy. The source is a female donor with multiple sclerosis, enrolled in a pregnancy study.

There are a few counts of this clone. The V call is TRBV2, the J call TRBJ1-4; tentative D call: TRBD1 (6 bases). The CDR3 contains 15 residues. V lost 7 bases and J lost 3, with 15 bases in between. Germline V CDR1 and CDR2: SNHLY, FYNNEI. CDR3 in amino acids: CASIYTGLSNEKLFF. In nucleotides, the CDR3 is TGTGCCAGCATTTACACAGGGTTGTCTAATGAAAAACTGTTTTTT.

CDR3: CASSWTGHQPQHF. The DNA of the CDR3 is TGTGCCAGCAGCTGGACAGGGCACCAGCCCCAGCATTTT. This chain joins TRBV27 and TRBJ1-5; 8 bases are a match to TRBD1. This CDR3 has 13 amino acids. With 6 bases clipped from V and 7 bases from J, the junction kept 5 bases outside the gene matches. Germline-derived CDR1 and CDR2 are MNHEY and SMNVEV (reference sequence).

The chain links TRBV5-5 to TRBJ2-1, with D unresolved. Germline V gene data show CDR1 as SGHKS and CDR2 as YYEKEE (reference sequence). V lost 0 bases to trimming and J lost 7 bases, with 8 bases between them. This CDR3 has 13 residues. The CDR3 sequence is CASSLGSRNEQFF. The CDR3 bases are TGTGCCAGCAGCTTGGGGAGCCGGAATGAGCAGTTCTTC.